Listed below are T cell receptor beta chains from one sample, sequenced in a study of PD-1 blockade in classical Hodgkin lymphoma. The assay was immunoSEQ multiplex PCR, and TCRdb's table has in-frame clones only and misses some. The sample lists over 20,000 clones, approximately 87% occurring once. Material: CD8+ T cells from blood. Receptors were obtained from a human donor with classical Hodgkin lymphoma. CDR3s include the opening cysteine and the closing phenylalanine or tryptophan. Each record gives: clone size, D gene, J gene, V gene, CDR3 DNA, CDR3 protein. D genes are given only for firm matches. Some rows mark clone size as missing; the rest say once, few, many or name a class of expanded clone.

few | - | TRBJ1-1 | TRBV7-9 | TGTGCCAGCAGCGGGTACGGGGCCGACACTGAAGCTTTCTTT | CASSGYGADTEAFF
- | TRBD1 | TRBJ1-6 | TRBV6-5 | TGTGCCAGCAGCCGCTCCGGGACAGTTAATTCACCCCTCCACTTT | CASSRSGTVNSPLHF
- | - | TRBJ1-1 | TRBV6-5 | TGTGCCAGCAGTTACGACCCACCGAACACTGAAGCTTTCTTT | CASSYDPPNTEAFF
- | - | TRBJ1-2 | TRBV7-9 | TGTGCCAGCAGCCCCACCGAGGACATCTTTAACTATGGCTACACCTTC | CASSPTEDIFNYGYTF
- | TRBD1 | TRBJ1-2 | TRBV19 | TGTGCCAGAGGGACAGGGGTCCCCTATGGCTACACCTTC | CARGTGVPYGYTF
few | TRBD2 | TRBJ2-7 | TRBV7-9 | TGTGCCAGCAGCTTATTAGGCCGGATGACTAGCGGGGGTGACGAGCAGTACTTC | CASSLLGRMTSGGDEQYF
- | - | TRBJ2-7 | TRBV4-1 | TGCGCCAGCAGCCCGACAGTACTCTCCTACGAGCAGTACTTC | CASSPTVLSYEQYF
- | - | TRBJ2-7 | TRBV29-1 | TGCAGCGTTGCAGGGGCGAGCTACGAGCAGTACTTC | CSVAGASYEQYF
- | - | TRBJ1-4 | TRBV7-2 | TGTGCCAGCAGCCCTGAACACAGGGCGCCTAATGAAAAACTGTTTTTT | CASSPEHRAPNEKLFF
- | - | TRBJ2-5 | TRBV11-2 | TGTGCCAGCAGCACGAGGAGGGAAGAGACCCAGTACTTC | CASSTRREETQYF
- | TRBD2 | TRBJ2-1 | TRBV19 | TGTGCCAGTAGCCGGACTAGCGGGAGTCTGAATGAGCAGTTCTTC | CASSRTSGSLNEQFF
- | - | TRBJ2-7 | TRBV29-1 | TGCAGCGTTGGGCAGGGACCTGCCTACGAGCAGTACTTC | CSVGQGPAYEQYF
- | - | TRBJ2-6 | TRBV7-8 | TGTGCCAGCAGATTCGACAGGACTGGGGCCAACGTCCTGACTTTC | CASRFDRTGANVLTF
- | - | TRBJ2-7 | TRBV9 | TGTGCCAGCAGCGTACAGAGCGGGCCCTCCTACGAGCAGTACTTC | CASSVQSGPSYEQYF
- | - | TRBJ1-3 | TRBV9 | TGTGCCAGCAGCCCCCGCGTAAGAAACACCATATATTTT | CASSPRVRNTIYF
- | TRBD1 | TRBJ2-1 | TRBV4-1 | TGCGCCAGCAGCCAAGCCGGGACAGGGGGCTGGCGGGAGCAGTTCTTC | CASSQAGTGGWREQFF
- | - | TRBJ1-5 | TRBV7-7 | TGTGCCAGCAGCTTAGACAGGATCGGGAGGAAAAAGCCCCAGCATTTT | CASSLDRIGRKKPQHF
- | TRBD2 | TRBJ2-7 | TRBV4-1 | TGCGCCAGCAGCCAGACCGGGACTAGATCGACCGAGCAGTACTTC | CASSQTGTRSTEQYF
- | TRBD1 | TRBJ2-1 | TRBV6-5 | TGTGCCAGCAGTCCGGACAGGGACAATGAGCAGTTCTTC | CASSPDRDNEQFF
- | - | TRBJ2-1 | TRBV10-3 | TGTGCCATCAGTGAGCCCCCCGCTATTCCTCGTGCCTACAATGAGCAGTTCTTC | CAISEPPAIPRAYNEQFF
- | - | TRBJ2-7 | TRBV18 | TGTGCCAGCTCACCCCGGGGGCAGCCCTACGAGCAGTACTTC | CASSPRGQPYEQYF
- | - | TRBJ2-3 | TRBV6-4 | TGTGCCAGCAGCCCCGGCAGCGGAGATACGCAGTATTTT | CASSPGSGDTQYF